This T cell receptor beta chain was captured by sequencing in a study of early T cells in non-severe SARS-CoV-2 infection (dated by TCRdb to about 2021). In the study overall: Because TCR sequencing relied on bulk RNA taken from unsorted whole blood, pairing of alpha and beta chains was not possible.

A case-control design nested within a healthcare worker cohort in London, UK, was used, with weekly nasopharyngeal swab PCR tests and blood sampling performed. Healthcare workers were recruited during the week of the UK lockdown, between 23 and 31 March 2020, and followed weekly for up to about 15 weeks. This clonotype has a handful of counts. What antigen it recognizes has not been identified. No much larger clonotype is one base removed from it; base qualities were not supplied. Reading from cysteine to phenylalanine, the CDR3 counts 15 amino acids. Of all the DNA, just the CDR3 is kept, 45 bases in frame from base 1. For this chain, trimming is 1 base at the V end and 6 bases at the J end, and the number of junction bases without a gene match is 2. Via the germline V gene, CDR1 is MNHEY and CDR2 SVGEGT. Libraries were made using 5' RACE. Data came from a NextSeq 500. In the TCR library protocol, unique molecular identifiers were attached to individual cDNA molecules to correct for PCR bias and sequencing error. TCR alpha and beta chains were both sequenced, and the abundances of alpha and beta sequences in each sample were closely correlated with each other. In the paper's pipeline: Decombinator V4 was used to annotate TCR sequences for V gene, J gene and CDR3. Expanded TCRs were defined as changing significantly between any two time points under a Poisson model with p below 0.0001. TCR abundances were normalised to the total number of TCRs sequenced per sample and were expressed as counts per million. MAIT TCRs were defined by TRAV1-2 paired with TRAJ12, TRAJ20 or TRAJ33, and iNKT TCRs by TRAV10 paired with TRAJ18. VDJdb, accessed on 1 November 2021, was searched for TCRs annotated for CMV, EBV and SARS-CoV-2, and TCRs annotated for more than one antigen were excluded. TCRdb cleaned the public reads at Q25 with fastp, built clones with MiXCR and kept in-frame beta chains. Records with the same CDR3 protein are collapsed into one entry carrying the most frequent genes and DNA. The V and J calls and clone size are TCRdb's, not the authors'. The sample profile shows over 45,000 distinct CDR3 sequences; around 7.7% of them were found once. The ten largest clones add up to 10% to 13% of the sample.

Beyond this particular receptor, the publication reports: Matching against VDJdb was skewed toward anti-spike CD8 responses, likely underestimated virus-specific expansions, and missed private and CD4 specificities.

The chain couples TRBV6-2 or TRBV6-3 to TRBJ2-1, and TRBD2 matches 11 of the central bases. The clonotype comes from an adult who was a healthcare worker with PCR-confirmed SARS-CoV-2 infection or an uninfected control (not recorded which). Sequences were derived from whole blood, sampled at baseline. The bases read TGTGCCAGCAGTTACTTCCTAGCGGGAGGCAATGAGCAGTTCTTC. It specifies CASSYFLAGGNEQFF.